The rows below give T cell receptor beta chains drawn from one sample of a study of blood T cell repertoires in COVID-19. Method: immunoSEQ multiplex PCR; TCRdb's copy keeps in-frame clones and lacks some. The repertoire holds about 160,000 clones, 75% to 90% seen once, with less than 3.5% in the top ten. Sample: peripheral blood. The receptors derive from a woman aged 60 to 75 with acute or convalescent COVID-19. The CDR3 runs from the conserved cysteine through the conserved F or W. The D gene is left open where the match is weak. The size field is filled for only some rows; it gives once, few, many or a size class.

J gene,D gene,clone size,V gene,CDR3 DNA,CDR3 protein
TRBJ1-6,NA,NA,TRBV6-1,TGTGCCAGCAGTGAAAACCCCAGGGGATCTAATTCACCCCTCCACTTT,CASSENPRGSNSPLHF
TRBJ1-2,TRBD1,NA,TRBV24-1,TGTGCCACCAGTGATGGGCTCCGGGACAGTGAATACTATGGCTACACCTTC,CATSDGLRDSEYYGYTF
TRBJ2-7,NA,few,TRBV25-1,TGTGCCAGCAGGTGGGAGGACGAGCAGTACTTC,CASRWEDEQYF
TRBJ1-6,NA,NA,TRBV7-9,TGTGCCAGCAGCTCCCGGGGGAATAATTCACCCCTCCACTTT,CASSSRGNNSPLHF
TRBJ1-2,NA,once,TRBV6-2/TRBV6-3,TGTGCCAGCAGTTACTCGTTCCAGGGTGGAGGCTACACCTTC,CASSYSFQGGGYTF
TRBJ2-7,TRBD2,NA,TRBV7-8,TGTGCCAGCAGCTCCGGGGGAGGGAAGGCCTACGAGCAGTACTTC,CASSSGGGKAYEQYF
TRBJ2-3,TRBD2,NA,TRBV9,TGTGCCAGCAGCGCAAATAGCGGGGGGCCAGATACGCAGTATTTT,CASSANSGGPDTQYF
TRBJ1-4,NA,NA,TRBV19,TGTGCCAGTAGCGGAGAAGCAACTAATGAAAAACTGTTTTTT,CASSGEATNEKLFF
TRBJ2-5,TRBD2,few,TRBV4-2,TGTGCCAGCAGCCAAAGCGGGGTGGAGGCGGCCCAGTACTTC,CASSQSGVEAAQYF
TRBJ1-4,NA,NA,TRBV5-5,TGTGCCAGCAGCCCTACCACTAAAGGTGAAAAACTGTTTTTT,CASSPTTKGEKLFF
TRBJ2-3,TRBD2,NA,TRBV4-2,TGTGCCAGCAGCCAAGTGCGGGGGGCTAGCACAGATACGCAGTATTTT,CASSQVRGASTDTQYF
TRBJ2-1,TRBD2,NA,TRBV5-4,TGTGCCAGCAGCGGGACTAGCGGGGGGATGGATGAGCAGTTCTTC,CASSGTSGGMDEQFF
TRBJ2-7,TRBD1,NA,TRBV9,TGTGCCAGCAGCGTAGCTGGGACAGGGATCTACGAGCAGTACTTC,CASSVAGTGIYEQYF
TRBJ2-7,NA,NA,TRBV7-2,TGTGCCAGCAGCTTTTCTAGGGGGGGCTACGAGCAGTACTTC,CASSFSRGGYEQYF
TRBJ1-5,NA,few,TRBV6-2/TRBV6-3,TGTGCCAGCAGTTACTCACTCGGCAATCAGCCCCAGCATTTT,CASSYSLGNQPQHF
TRBJ2-7,NA,NA,TRBV10-3,TGTGCCATCAGTCGAGGTCAGACCTACTACGAGCAGTACTTC,CAISRGQTYYEQYF
TRBJ1-2,TRBD1,once,TRBV5-6,TGTGCCAGCAGCCCGGACAGGGACTATGGCTACACCTTC,CASSPDRDYGYTF
TRBJ2-7,NA,NA,TRBV20-1,TGCAGTGCCCTCGACAGCTACGAGCAGTACTTC,CSALDSYEQYF
TRBJ1-6,NA,NA,TRBV18,TGTGCCAGCTCACCTTATATCCCCTTGCAGGGTTCCGATAATTCACCCCTCCACTTT,CASSPYIPLQGSDNSPLHF
TRBJ1-4,NA,NA,TRBV7-2,TGTGCCAGCAGCTCGGACACGGTTGGAAAACTGTTTTTT,CASSSDTVGKLFF